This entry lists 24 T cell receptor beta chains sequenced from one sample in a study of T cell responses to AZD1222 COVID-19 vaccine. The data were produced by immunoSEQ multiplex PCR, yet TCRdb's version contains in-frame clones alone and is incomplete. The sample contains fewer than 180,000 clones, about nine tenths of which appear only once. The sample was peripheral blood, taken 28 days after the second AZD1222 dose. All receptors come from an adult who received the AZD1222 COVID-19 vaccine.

CDR3 amino acids: CASRHWDGELFF. The CDR3 nucleotides read TGTGCCAGCAGACACTGGGACGGGGAGCTGTTTTTT. V is TRBV2 and J is TRBJ2-2; D remains ambiguous. Trimming pared 6 bases from V and 7 bases from J, leaving 9 bases between. The CDR3 covers 12 residues. Germline V lookup: CDR1 SNHLY, CDR2 FYNNEI.

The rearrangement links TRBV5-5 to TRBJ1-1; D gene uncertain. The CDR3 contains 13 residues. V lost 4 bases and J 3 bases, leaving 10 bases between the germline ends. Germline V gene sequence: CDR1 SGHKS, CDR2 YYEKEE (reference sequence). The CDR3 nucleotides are TGTGCCAGCAGCCGAACGGGTGACACTGAAGCTTTCTTT. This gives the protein CASSRTGDTEAFF.

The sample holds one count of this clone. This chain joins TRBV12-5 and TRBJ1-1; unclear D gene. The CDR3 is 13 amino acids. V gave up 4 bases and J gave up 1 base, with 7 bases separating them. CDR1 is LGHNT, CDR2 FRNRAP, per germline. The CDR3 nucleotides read TGTGCTAGTGGTTCAAGCGAGAACACTGAAGCTTTCTTT. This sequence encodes CASGSSENTEAFF. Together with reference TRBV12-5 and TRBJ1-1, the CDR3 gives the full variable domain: DARVTQTPRHKVTEMGQEVTMRCQPILGHNTVFWYRQTMMQGLELLAYFRNRAPLDDSGMPKDRFSAEMPDATLATLKIQPSEPRDSAVYFCASGSSENTEAFFGQGTRLTVV.

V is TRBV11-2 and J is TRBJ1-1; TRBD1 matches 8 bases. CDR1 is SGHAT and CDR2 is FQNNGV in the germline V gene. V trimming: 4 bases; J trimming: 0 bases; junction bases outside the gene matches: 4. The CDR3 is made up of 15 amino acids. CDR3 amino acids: CASSYSGGMNTEAFF. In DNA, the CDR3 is TGTGCCAGCAGCTACTCAGGGGGCATGAACACTGAAGCTTTCTTT. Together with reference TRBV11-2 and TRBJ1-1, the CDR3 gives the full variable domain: EAGVAQSPRYKIIEKRQSVAFWCNPISGHATLYWYQQILGQGPKLLIQFQNNGVVDDSQLPKDRFSAERLKGVDSTLKIQPAKLEDSAVYLCASSYSGGMNTEAFFGQGTRLTVV.

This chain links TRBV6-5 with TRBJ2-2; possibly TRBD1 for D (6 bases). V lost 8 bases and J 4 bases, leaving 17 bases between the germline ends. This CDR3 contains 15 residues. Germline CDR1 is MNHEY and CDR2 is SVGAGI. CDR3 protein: CASRTPGHTTGELFF. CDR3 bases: TGTGCCAGCCGCACCCCGGGACATACCACCGGGGAGCTGTTTTTT.

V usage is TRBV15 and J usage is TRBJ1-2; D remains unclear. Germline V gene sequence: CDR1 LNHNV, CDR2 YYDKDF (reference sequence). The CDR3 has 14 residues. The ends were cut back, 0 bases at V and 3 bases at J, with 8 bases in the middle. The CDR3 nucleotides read TGTGCCACCAGCAGAGACCTGATGGACTATGGCTACACCTTC. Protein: CATSRDLMDYGYTF.

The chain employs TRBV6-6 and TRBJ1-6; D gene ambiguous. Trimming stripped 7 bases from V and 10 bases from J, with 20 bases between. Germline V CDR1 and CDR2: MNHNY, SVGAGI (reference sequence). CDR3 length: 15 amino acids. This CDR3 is CASKLLGVGESPLHF. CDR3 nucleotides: TGTGCCAGCAAGTTACTGGGTGTGGGAGAGTCACCCCTCCACTTT.

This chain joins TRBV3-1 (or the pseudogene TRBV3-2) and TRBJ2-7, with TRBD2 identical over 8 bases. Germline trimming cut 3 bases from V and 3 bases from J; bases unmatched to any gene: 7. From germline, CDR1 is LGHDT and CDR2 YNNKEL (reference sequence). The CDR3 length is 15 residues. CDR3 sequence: CASSQSGGVFYEQYF. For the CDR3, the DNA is TGTGCCAGCAGCCAGAGCGGGGGAGTATTCTACGAGCAGTACTTC.

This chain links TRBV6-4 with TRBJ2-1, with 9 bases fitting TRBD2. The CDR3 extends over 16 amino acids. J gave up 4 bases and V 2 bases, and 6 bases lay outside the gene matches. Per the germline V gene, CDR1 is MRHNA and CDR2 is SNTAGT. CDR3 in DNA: TGTGCCAGCAGTGACATGCCTAGCGGGACTTACAATGAGCAGTTCTTC. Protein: CASSDMPSGTYNEQFF.

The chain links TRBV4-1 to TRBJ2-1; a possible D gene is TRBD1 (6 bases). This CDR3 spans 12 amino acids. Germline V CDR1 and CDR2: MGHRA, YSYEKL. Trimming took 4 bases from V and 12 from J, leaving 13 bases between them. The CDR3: CASSPQGMVQFF. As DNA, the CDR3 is TGCGCCAGCAGCCCCCAGGGGATGGTGCAGTTCTTC.

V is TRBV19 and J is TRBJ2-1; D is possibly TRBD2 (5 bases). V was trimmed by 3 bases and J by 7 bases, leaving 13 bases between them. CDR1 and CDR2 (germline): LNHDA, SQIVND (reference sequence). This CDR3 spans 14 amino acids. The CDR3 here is CASSIRRPGNEQFF. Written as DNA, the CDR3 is TGTGCCAGTAGTATCCGTCGACCGGGGAATGAGCAGTTCTTC.

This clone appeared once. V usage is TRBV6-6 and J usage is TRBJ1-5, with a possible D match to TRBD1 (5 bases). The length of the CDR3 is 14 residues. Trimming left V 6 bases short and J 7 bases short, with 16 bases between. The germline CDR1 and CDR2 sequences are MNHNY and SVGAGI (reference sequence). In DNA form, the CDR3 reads TGTGCCAGCAGATTATACCAGGGCGAGCAGCCCCAGCATTTT. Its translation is CASRLYQGEQPQHF.

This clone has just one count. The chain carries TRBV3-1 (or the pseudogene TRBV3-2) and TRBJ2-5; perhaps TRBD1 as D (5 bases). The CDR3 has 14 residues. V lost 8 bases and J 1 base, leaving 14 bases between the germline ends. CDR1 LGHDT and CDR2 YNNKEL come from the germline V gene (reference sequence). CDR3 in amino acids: CASVSGASQETQYF. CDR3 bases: TGTGCCAGCGTGTCTGGGGCTAGCCAAGAGACCCAGTACTTC.

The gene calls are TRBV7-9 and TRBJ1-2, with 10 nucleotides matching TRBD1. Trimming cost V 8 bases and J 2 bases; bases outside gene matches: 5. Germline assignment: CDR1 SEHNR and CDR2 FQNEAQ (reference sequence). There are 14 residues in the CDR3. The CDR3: CASEMTGGNYGYTF. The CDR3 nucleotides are TGTGCCAGCGAAATGACAGGGGGCAACTATGGCTACACCTTC.

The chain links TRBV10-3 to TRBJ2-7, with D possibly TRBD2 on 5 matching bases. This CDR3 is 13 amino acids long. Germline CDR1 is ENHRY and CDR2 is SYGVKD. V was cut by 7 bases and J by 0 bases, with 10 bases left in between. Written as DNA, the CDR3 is TGTGCCATCAAGGCGGGTAGCTCCTACGAGCAGTACTTC. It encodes CAIKAGSSYEQYF.

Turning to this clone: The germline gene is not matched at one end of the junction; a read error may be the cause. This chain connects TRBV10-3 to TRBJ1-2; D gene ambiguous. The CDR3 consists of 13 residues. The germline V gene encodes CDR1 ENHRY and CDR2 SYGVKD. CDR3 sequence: CAIKTGRETPPNF. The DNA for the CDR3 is TGTGCCATCAAGACCGGACGGGAAACCCCCCCCAACTTC.

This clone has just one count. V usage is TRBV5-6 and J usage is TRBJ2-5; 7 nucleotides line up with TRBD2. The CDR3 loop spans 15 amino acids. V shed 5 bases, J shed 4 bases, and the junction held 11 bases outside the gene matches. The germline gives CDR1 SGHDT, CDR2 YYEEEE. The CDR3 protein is CASSAGGEGRETQYF. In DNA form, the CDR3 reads TGTGCCAGCAGTGCTGGGGGGGAGGGGCGAGAGACCCAGTACTTC.

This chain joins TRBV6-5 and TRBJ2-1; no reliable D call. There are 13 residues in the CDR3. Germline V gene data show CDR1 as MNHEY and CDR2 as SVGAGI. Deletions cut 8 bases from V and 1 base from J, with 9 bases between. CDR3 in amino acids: CASALESYNEQFF. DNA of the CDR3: TGTGCCAGCGCTTTAGAGTCCTACAATGAGCAGTTCTTC.

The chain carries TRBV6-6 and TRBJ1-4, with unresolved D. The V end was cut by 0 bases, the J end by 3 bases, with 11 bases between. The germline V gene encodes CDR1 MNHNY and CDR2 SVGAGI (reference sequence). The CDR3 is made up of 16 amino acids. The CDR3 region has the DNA TGTGCCAGCAGTTACTCTTCCAGTAACCCTAATGAAAAACTGTTTTTT. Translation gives CASSYSSSNPNEKLFF.

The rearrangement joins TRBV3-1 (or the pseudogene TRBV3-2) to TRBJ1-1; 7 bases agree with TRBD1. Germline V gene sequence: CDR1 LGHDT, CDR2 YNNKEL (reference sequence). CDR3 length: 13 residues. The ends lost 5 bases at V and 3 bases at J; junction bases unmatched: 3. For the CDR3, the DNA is TGTGCCAGCAGCACCGACAGGGACACTGAAGCTTTCTTT. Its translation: CASSTDRDTEAFF.

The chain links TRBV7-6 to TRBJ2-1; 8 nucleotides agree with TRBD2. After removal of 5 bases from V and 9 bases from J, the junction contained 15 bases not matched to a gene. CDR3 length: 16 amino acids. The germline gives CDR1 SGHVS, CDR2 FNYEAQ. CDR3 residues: CASSTAGVAGGSEQFF. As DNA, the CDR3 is TGTGCCAGCAGCACCGCGGGGGTGGCGGGAGGCTCTGAGCAGTTCTTC.

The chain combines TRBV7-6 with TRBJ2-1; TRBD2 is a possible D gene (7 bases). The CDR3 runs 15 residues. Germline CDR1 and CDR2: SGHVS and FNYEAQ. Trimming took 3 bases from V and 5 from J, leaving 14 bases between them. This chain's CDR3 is CASSLGGLGNNEQFF. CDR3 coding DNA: TGTGCCAGCAGCTTGGGGGGGCTGGGGAACAATGAGCAGTTCTTC.

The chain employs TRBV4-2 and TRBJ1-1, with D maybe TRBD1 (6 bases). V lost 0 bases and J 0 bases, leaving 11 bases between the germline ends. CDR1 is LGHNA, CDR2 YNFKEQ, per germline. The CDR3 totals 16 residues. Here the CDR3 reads CASSQEVGGMNTEAFF. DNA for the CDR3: TGTGCCAGCAGCCAAGAGGTAGGGGGGATGAACACTGAAGCTTTCTTT.

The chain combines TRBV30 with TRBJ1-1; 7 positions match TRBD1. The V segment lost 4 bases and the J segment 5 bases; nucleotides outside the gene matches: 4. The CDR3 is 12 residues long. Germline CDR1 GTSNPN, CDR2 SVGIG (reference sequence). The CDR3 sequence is CAWTQGGTEAFF. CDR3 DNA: TGTGCCTGGACTCAGGGGGGGACTGAAGCTTTCTTT. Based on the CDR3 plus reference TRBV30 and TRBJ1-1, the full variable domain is SQTIHQWPATLVQPVGSPLSLECTVEGTSNPNLYWYRQAAGRGLQLLFYSVGIGQISSEVPQNLSASRPQDRQFILSSKKLLLSDSGFYLCAWTQGGTEAFFGQGTRLTVV.